Listed below are T cell receptor beta chains from one sample, sequenced in a study of circulating CD8 cells and anti-PD-1 response in melanoma. TCRdb used MiXCR to reprocess the reads, holding one entry per CDR3 protein. The sample consists of just over 450 distinct CDR3 sequences, 8.3% of them appearing once. Sample: CD8+ T cells from PBMCs, taken at baseline or after one month of anti-PD-1 therapy (not recorded which). The receptors stem from a human donor with melanoma. Both conserved end residues are part of each CDR3. Fields, in order: D gene, clone size, CDR3 length, J gene, V gene, CDR3 DNA, CDR3 protein. The D gene is left open where the match is weak. Where a row states a size, it is once, few, many or the class of an expanded clone; other rows omit it.

NA,NA,13,TRBJ2-1,TRBV14,TGTGCCAGCAGCCAAGGGGGGAACAATGAGCAGTTCTTC,CASSQGGNNEQFF
TRBD1,large,16,TRBJ2-1,TRBV24-1,TGTGCCACCAGTGACCTACGACAGGGGGACTACAATGAGCAGTTCTTC,CATSDLRQGDYNEQFF
TRBD2,large,15,TRBJ2-3,TRBV7-8,TGTGCCAGCAGCTTACTAGCGGGAGGGACAGATACGCAGTATTTT,CASSLLAGGTDTQYF
NA,large,11,TRBJ2-5,TRBV2,TGTGCCAGCAGTGGGGACCAGACCCAGTACTTC,CASSGDQTQYF
NA,large,15,TRBJ2-5,TRBV28,TGTGCCAGCAGTTTATCTCAGGGCTACCAAGAGACCCAGTACTTC,CASSLSQGYQETQYF
NA,large,12,TRBJ2-2,TRBV19,TGTGCCGGGACCGCGAACACCGGGGAGCTGTTTTTT,CAGTANTGELFF
TRBD1,large,15,TRBJ2-7,TRBV6-2/TRBV6-3,TGTGCCAGCAGTTTTGGACAGGCCTCCTCCTACGAGCAGTACTTC,CASSFGQASSYEQYF
TRBD2,large,13,TRBJ2-2,TRBV5-4,TGTGCCAGCAGCTTTGGGGGGGCCGGGGAGCTGTTTTTT,CASSFGGAGELFF
NA,few,15,TRBJ2-5,TRBV20-1,TGCAGTGCTAGATCACCCGAGGATATCAGGGAGACCCAGTACTTC,CSARSPEDIRETQYF
TRBD2,medium-sized,13,TRBJ2-1,TRBV20-1,TGCAGTGCTAGTCGCGGGGGGGCCCTTGAGCAGTTCTTC,CSASRGGALEQFF
NA,large,14,TRBJ1-5,TRBV28,TGTGCCAGCAGTTCTACCATAGGTCAGTGGCCCCAGCATTTT,CASSSTIGQWPQHF
NA,large,16,TRBJ2-2,TRBV20-1,TGCAGTGCTAGAGATGACCTATACGCGAACACCGGGGAGCTGTTTTTT,CSARDDLYANTGELFF
NA,large,14,TRBJ1-1,TRBV7-2,TGTGCCAGCAGCTTAATCTCCCCGAACACTGAAGCTTTCTTT,CASSLISPNTEAFF
NA,large,12,TRBJ1-4,TRBV19,TGTGCCAGTAGTGCCGGCAATGAAAAACTGTTTTTT,CASSAGNEKLFF
NA,large,19,TRBJ2-7,TRBV20-1,TGCAGTGCTAGAGGCAACCCGCCAGAGGGTGGAGGGGGACCCTACGAGCAGTACTTC,CSARGNPPEGGGGPYEQYF
TRBD2,large,15,TRBJ2-2,TRBV7-2,TGTGCCAGCAGCTCGACTAGCGGGGGGGCTGGTGAGCTGTTTTTT,CASSSTSGGAGELFF
TRBD1,large,17,TRBJ2-7,TRBV19,TGTGCCAGTAGTGGATTTACGGGGACAGGGGCAACCTACGAGCAGTACTTC,CASSGFTGTGATYEQYF
NA,large,13,TRBJ2-7,TRBV6-6,TGTGCCACCGCTGGGGTCACAGGTTACGAGCAGTACTTC,CATAGVTGYEQYF
TRBD2,medium-sized,19,TRBJ2-1,TRBV24-1,TGTGCCACCAGTGACCGGACTAGCGGGGAATGGAGCTCCTACAATGAGCAGTTCTTC,CATSDRTSGEWSSYNEQFF
TRBD2,NA,17,TRBJ2-1,TRBV13,TGTGCCAGCAGCTTAGGCCCGGCTAGCGGGGGATACAATGAGCAGTTCTTC,CASSLGPASGGYNEQFF
TRBD2,large,17,TRBJ2-2,TRBV4-1,TGCGCCAGCAGCCGGTATAGCGGGGGCCGGAACACCGGGGAGCTGTTTTTT,CASSRYSGGRNTGELFF
NA,NA,14,TRBJ2-2,TRBV28,TGTGCCAGCAGTTTCAGGACTGACGCCGGGGAGCTGTTTTTT,CASSFRTDAGELFF
NA,NA,16,TRBJ2-7,TRBV2,TGTGCCAGCAGTGGGCGCGGGCTTTTTGGGCCCTACGAGCAGCACTTC,CASSGRGLFGPYEQHF